These 15 T cell receptor beta chains share one sample of origin, sequenced in a study of cytomegalovirus exposure and HLA in healthy donors. Sequencing used immunoSEQ multiplex PCR; TCRdb keeps in-frame clones, though not all of them. Altogether some 180,000 clones are present, about 89% being singletons, with the ten largest covering approximately 7%. The specimen sequenced was PBMCs. The receptors originated from a young man in good health and CMV-seropositive.

This chain links TRBV7-2 with TRBJ1-2; 7 bases are shared with TRBD1. The CDR3 is 14 residues long. Germline V CDR1 and CDR2: SGHTA, FQGNSA. The V and J ends lost 3 bases and 8 bases, in that order; junction bases with no gene match: 9. DNA for the CDR3: TGTGCCAGCAGCTTGCAAGGGGGCGCGGAGGGCTACACCTTC. This encodes CASSLQGGAEGYTF.

J is TRBJ1-3 and V is TRBV6-5; D is unclear. Germline CDR1 MNHEY, CDR2 SVGAGI. The CDR3 extends over 15 amino acids. V lost 5 bases to trimming and J lost 0 bases, with 11 bases between them. The CDR3 loop is CASSVMGNSGNTIYF. CDR3 sequence (DNA): TGTGCCAGCAGTGTAATGGGGAACTCTGGAAACACCATATATTTT.

The V and J genes are TRBV5-4 and TRBJ1-1, with D perhaps TRBD1 (6 bases). V was cut by 4 bases and J by 1 base, with 11 bases left in between. CDR1 and CDR2 (germline): SGHNT, YYREEE (reference sequence). The CDR3 loop spans 14 amino acids. CDR3 in DNA: TGTGCCAGCAGCCCGGGGGGGGCGAACACTGAAGCTTTCTTT. This codes for CASSPGGANTEAFF.

This clone is a singleton in its sample. The chain combines TRBV9 with TRBJ1-5, with D unclear. V was pared by 1 base and J by 9 bases, with 11 bases between. The germline V gene encodes CDR1 SGDLS and CDR2 YYNGEE. This CDR3 comprises 13 residues. In nucleotides, the CDR3 is TGTGCCAGCAGCGTAATGCCCGCCGGGCCCCAGCATTTT. Encoded protein: CASSVMPAGPQHF.

This chain connects TRBV4-1 to TRBJ2-1; the D gene is possibly TRBD1 (6 bases). V lost 0 bases and J lost 5, with 20 bases in between. The length of the CDR3 is 18 residues. Germline assignment: CDR1 MGHRA and CDR2 YSYEKL. The chain's CDR3 is CASSQELGWSGVDNEQFF. CDR3 bases: TGCGCCAGCAGCCAAGAACTTGGGTGGTCAGGGGTGGACAATGAGCAGTTCTTC.

This chain links TRBV6-5 with TRBJ2-5; 9 bases fit TRBD1. Germline CDR1 MNHEY, CDR2 SVGAGI. CDR3 length: 13 amino acids. Losses at the gene ends were 5 bases for V and 3 bases for J; bases not matched to a gene: 1. As DNA, the CDR3 is TGTGCCAGCAGTAGGACAGGGGAAGAGACCCAGTACTTC. This translates into CASSRTGEETQYF.

CDR3 nucleotides: TGCGCCAGCAGCCAAGACCGGCAGAACTATGGCTACACCTTC. It translates to CASSQDRQNYGYTF. V is TRBV4-3 and J is TRBJ1-2; D is unclear. Trimming cost V 0 bases and J 2 bases, with 7 bases left between them. This CDR3 contains 14 residues. Germline CDR1 reads LGHNA; CDR2 reads YSLEER.

The chain couples TRBV7-6 to TRBJ2-1; D perhaps matches TRBD2 (5 bases). V gave up 1 base and J gave up 9 bases, with 10 bases separating them. Germline loops: CDR1 SGHVS, CDR2 FNYEAQ. The CDR3 contains 13 residues. For the CDR3, the DNA is TGTGCCAGCAGCTTAGTAGCGACCTCTGAGCAGTTCTTC. Its protein is CASSLVATSEQFF. The whole variable domain, remainder taken from reference TRBV7-6 and TRBJ2-1, is GAGVSQSPRYKVTKRGQDVALRCDPISGHVSLYWYRQALGQGPEFLTYFNYEAQQDKSGLPNDRFSAERPEGSISTLTIQRTEQRDSAMYRCASSLVATSEQFFGPGTRLTVL.

This CDR3 is CSVVPTTSYYEQYF. Written as DNA, the CDR3 is TGCAGCGTTGTACCGACGACCTCCTACTACGAGCAGTACTTC. This chain joins TRBV29-1 and TRBJ2-7; D gene uncertain. Trimming removed 4 bases at V and 3 bases at J, with 16 bases between. The CDR3 totals 14 residues. Germline V gives CDR1 SQVTM, CDR2 ANQGSEA.

The chain recombines TRBV19 with TRBJ1-5, with D perhaps TRBD1 (6 bases). The CDR3 runs to 13 residues. Trimming cost V 9 bases and J 7 bases, with 16 bases left between them. Germline-derived CDR1 and CDR2 are LNHDA and SQIVND (reference sequence). The CDR3 nucleotides read TGTGCCAGCGACGGGGGCTTACCCCAGCCCCAGCATTTT. It codes for CASDGGLPQPQHF.

The chain uses TRBV30 and TRBJ1-1, with D perhaps TRBD1 (6 bases). Trimming left V 7 bases short and J 7 bases short, with 16 bases between. This CDR3 is built from 12 residues. Germline V CDR1 and CDR2: GTSNPN, SVGIG (reference sequence). The CDR3 DNA sequence: TGTGCCTTAATACAGGGTAGGGTTGAAGCTTTCTTT. Residues: CALIQGRVEAFF.

This clone was seen only once. CDR3 bases: TGTGCCACCAGCAGTTGGGCTACTAATGAAAAACTGTTTTTT. Amino acid sequence: CATSSWATNEKLFF. The gene calls are TRBV15 and TRBJ1-4; D not certain. From germline, CDR1 is LNHNV and CDR2 YYDKDF (reference sequence). CDR3 length: 14 residues. V was shortened by 3 bases and J by 2 bases, with 7 bases between the two germline ends.

This chain joins TRBV5-1 and TRBJ2-7; the D gene is possibly TRBD2 (7 bases). Germline lookup yields CDR1 SGHRS and CDR2 YFSETQ. CDR3 size: 15 residues. V shed 0 bases and J shed 3 bases, with 13 bases lying between them. The DNA for the CDR3 is TGCGCCAGCAGCTTGGTGACGGGGGGCAACTACGAGCAGTACTTC. It specifies CASSLVTGGNYEQYF.

The sample holds one count of this clone. The CDR3 DNA follows: TGTGCCAGCAGTTTAGGGGGGGAAGAGACCCAGTACTTC. The encoded protein is CASSLGGEETQYF. This chain uses TRBV27 with TRBJ2-5, with 7 bases matching TRBD2. CDR3 length: 13 residues. V was clipped by 2 bases and J by 3 bases; unmatched bases: 0. Germline V CDR1 and CDR2: MNHEY, SMNVEV (reference sequence).

V is TRBV29-1 and J is TRBJ2-1, with D hard to call. Trimming pared 7 bases from V and 5 bases from J, leaving 12 bases between. This CDR3 is built from 12 residues. Germline V gives CDR1 SQVTM, CDR2 ANQGSEA. CDR3 DNA sequence: TGCAGCGGGACCCCTTTGGACAATGAGCAGTTCTTC. It yields the protein CSGTPLDNEQFF.